Listed here are 21 T cell receptor beta chains from one sample, sequenced in a study of blood T cell repertoires in COVID-19 (dated by TCRdb to 2018 to 2021). The library relied on the immunoSEQ multiplex PCR assay. TCRdb obtained this table from immuneACCESS and retained in-frame rearrangements with V and J assigned. These tables miss some clones; where compared with another copy, unresolved V genes account for less than half of the shortfall, and the remainder is unexplained. Counted in this sample were about 98,000 clones; approximately 81% of them appeared once. The ten largest clones add up to roughly 4.1% of the sample. The sequenced sample consisted of peripheral blood. The receptor set was obtained from a man in his sixties with acute or convalescent COVID-19.

Only one count was recorded for this clone. The CDR3 coding sequence is TGTGCCAGCAGCCCCCTGGGCGGGGGGATCTCTGGGGCCAACGTCCTGACTTTC. Amino acid sequence: CASSPLGGGISGANVLTF. The chain recombines TRBV7-2 with TRBJ2-6; the match to TRBD2 covers 8 bases. The CDR3 totals 18 residues. Trimming at V came to 5 bases and at J to 0 bases, leaving 9 bases not matched to a gene. CDR1 is SGHTA, CDR2 FQGNSA, per germline.

V and J are TRBV5-8 and TRBJ1-2; 10 nucleotides match TRBD1. The junction had 3 bases not matched to a gene; V was cut back by 3 bases and J by 4 bases. This CDR3 has 14 residues. Germline CDR1 SGHTS, CDR2 YDEGEE. The CDR3 loop is CASSSGQGLYGYTF. As DNA, the CDR3 is TGTGCCAGCAGCTCGGGACAGGGGCTCTATGGCTACACCTTC.

The rearrangement uses TRBV7-2 and TRBJ2-1, with TRBD2 matching over 8 bases. The CDR3 spans 15 residues. Germline V gives CDR1 SGHTA, CDR2 FQGNSA. With 8 bases clipped from V and 3 bases from J, the junction kept 9 bases outside the gene matches. In nucleotides, the CDR3 is TGTGCCAGCGGTTTGGCTAGCGGGTTCTACAATGAGCAGTTCTTC. This codes for CASGLASGFYNEQFF.

The chain recombines TRBV3-1 (or the pseudogene TRBV3-2) with TRBJ2-3; TRBD2 matches 7 bases. Looked up from germline, CDR1 is LGHDT and CDR2 is YNNKEL (reference sequence). V lost 1 base and J lost 7; bases outside the gene matches: 8. The CDR3 contains 15 residues. The CDR3 protein is CASSQALLAVHTQYF. The DNA of the CDR3 is TGTGCCAGCAGCCAAGCGTTGCTAGCGGTCCATACGCAGTATTTT.

The chain recombines TRBV9 with TRBJ2-5; the D gene is possibly TRBD2 (7 bases). Germline V gene lookup returns CDR1 SGDLS and CDR2 YYNGEE. V was trimmed by 4 bases and J by 5 bases, leaving 15 bases between them. The CDR3 is made up of 14 amino acids. CDR3 nucleotide sequence: TGTGCCAGCAGCTTCCGGGGGGCAGGGGAGACCCAGTACTTC. It translates to CASSFRGAGETQYF.

This clone showed up just a few times. V usage is TRBV7-9 and J usage is TRBJ1-2; D is uncertain. In germline, CDR1 is SEHNR, CDR2 FQNEAQ (reference sequence). This CDR3 is built from 14 residues. V was trimmed by 7 bases and J by 1 base, leaving 13 bases between them. The CDR3: CASTRGSFNYGYTF. In DNA form, the CDR3 reads TGTGCCAGCACCCGCGGGAGTTTTAACTATGGCTACACCTTC.

This sequence joins TRBV11-2 and TRBJ2-7, with 7 bases aligning to TRBD2. V gave up 1 base and J gave up 4 bases; unmatched junction bases: 1. Germline V CDR1 and CDR2: SGHAT, FQNNGV. CDR3 length: 13 residues. The CDR3 spells CASSLGEGYEQYF. In nucleotides, the CDR3 is TGTGCCAGCAGCTTAGGGGAGGGGTACGAGCAGTACTTC. Drawing the rest from reference TRBV11-2 and TRBJ2-7, the complete variable domain is EAGVAQSPRYKIIEKRQSVAFWCNPISGHATLYWYQQILGQGPKLLIQFQNNGVVDDSQLPKDRFSAERLKGVDSTLKIQPAKLEDSAVYLCASSLGEGYEQYFGPGTRLTVT.

The chain has TRBV30 and TRBJ1-5; no reliable D call. This CDR3 region has 13 residues. The ends were cut back, 2 bases at V and 0 bases at J, with 5 bases in the middle. Germline CDR1 GTSNPN, CDR2 SVGIG (reference sequence). The CDR3, as DNA: TGTGCCTGGAGTCTAGGTAGCAATCAGCCCCAGCATTTT. It codes for CAWSLGSNQPQHF. Full variable domain (outside the CDR3, taken from reference TRBV30 and TRBJ1-5): SQTIHQWPATLVQPVGSPLSLECTVEGTSNPNLYWYRQAAGRGLQLLFYSVGIGQISSEVPQNLSASRPQDRQFILSSKKLLLSDSGFYLCAWSLGSNQPQHFGDGTRLSIL.

This clone was seen at least ten times. V gene TRBV18 combines with J gene TRBJ1-2, with a weak D call TRBD1 (6 bases). Germline V gene lookup returns CDR1 KGHSH and CDR2 LQKENI. The CDR3 is 16 amino acids. The V end was cut by 3 bases, the J end by 7 bases, with 21 bases between. The DNA of the CDR3 is TGTGCCAGCTCACCGGCCCAACACAGGGTAAGTTCTGGCTACACCTTC. It codes for CASSPAQHRVSSGYTF. Based on the CDR3 plus reference TRBV18 and TRBJ1-2, the full variable domain is NAGVMQNPRHLVRRRGQEARLRCSPMKGHSHVYWYRQLPEEGLKFMVYLQKENIIDESGMPKERFSAEFPKEGPSILRIQQVVRGDSAAYFCASSPAQHRVSSGYTFGSGTRLTVV.

The rearrangement uses TRBV27 and TRBJ1-4; D possibly corresponds to TRBD1 (5 bases). The germline CDR1 and CDR2 sequences are MNHEY and SMNVEV (reference sequence). The CDR3 totals 14 residues. V was shortened by 3 bases and J by 8 bases, with 13 bases between the two germline ends. The CDR3 DNA reads as TGTGCCAGCAGTTTCCGCCAGGGTGGGGAAAAACTGTTTTTT. Protein sequence: CASSFRQGGEKLFF.

The chain carries TRBV27 and TRBJ1-5; D is possibly TRBD1 (5 bases). Germline assignment: CDR1 MNHEY and CDR2 SMNVEV (reference sequence). Trimming took 1 base from V and 2 from J, leaving 9 bases between them. The CDR3 spans 15 residues. CDR3 DNA: TGTGCCAGCAGTTTATTTTCCAGGGGCAATCAGCCCCAGCATTTT. Residues: CASSLFSRGNQPQHF.

The chain joins TRBV30 to TRBJ2-5; a possible D gene is TRBD1 (6 bases). Trimming took 0 bases from V and 4 from J, leaving 6 bases between them. In germline, CDR1 is GTSNPN, CDR2 SVGIG (reference sequence). The CDR3 consists of 12 residues. The CDR3 nucleotides are TGTGCCTGGAGTGTAGGGGGAGAGACCCAGTACTTC. It is translated as CAWSVGGETQYF.

In DNA form, the CDR3 reads TGTGCCAGTAGTTCAGGGACTAGCGGGAGAGGTGAGCAGTTCTTC. As protein: CASSSGTSGRGEQFF. The chain combines TRBV19 with TRBJ2-1; 14 bases fit TRBD2. Germline-derived CDR1 and CDR2 are LNHDA and SQIVND (reference sequence). The CDR3 runs 15 residues. Germline trimming cut 5 bases from V and 9 bases from J; bases unmatched to any gene: 6.

The genes are TRBV9 and TRBJ2-3, with 11 bases matching TRBD2. The CDR3 consists of 15 residues. Germline V gene data show CDR1 as SGDLS and CDR2 as YYNGEE. V gave up 3 bases and J gave up 2 bases; unmatched junction bases: 2. CDR3 residues: CASSASGRYTDTQYF. The CDR3 DNA is TGTGCCAGCAGCGCTAGCGGGAGGTACACAGATACGCAGTATTTT.

The V call is TRBV5-1, the J call TRBJ2-5, with 7 bases fitting TRBD2. Germline trimming cut 4 bases from V and 5 bases from J; bases unmatched to any gene: 11. This CDR3 is 15 amino acids long. The germline V gene encodes CDR1 SGHRS and CDR2 YFSETQ. DNA of the CDR3: TGCGCCAGCAGCCCCACCGGGCGGGAGTTTGAGACCCAGTACTTC. Translation gives CASSPTGREFETQYF.

The genes are TRBV30 and TRBJ1-1, with D possibly TRBD1 on 5 matching bases. The CDR3 sequence is 13 residues long. Germline loops: CDR1 GTSNPN, CDR2 SVGIG (reference sequence). V lost 2 bases to trimming and J lost 2 bases, with 9 bases between them. The CDR3: CAWSPQGNTEAFF. CDR3 nucleotide sequence: TGTGCCTGGAGTCCCCAGGGAAACACTGAAGCTTTCTTT.

The gene calls are TRBV3-1 (or the pseudogene TRBV3-2) and TRBJ1-5, with D maybe TRBD1 (6 bases). The CDR3 is 15 residues long. Trimming took off 2 bases at V and 3 bases at J, with 11 bases between the two ends. The germline gives CDR1 LGHDT, CDR2 YNNKEL (reference sequence). The CDR3 DNA is TGTGCCAGCAGCCAACAGGGGTCCCTCAATCAGCCCCAGCATTTT. This encodes CASSQQGSLNQPQHF.

A few counts support this clone. The genes are TRBV23-1 and TRBJ1-1, with D possibly TRBD1 on 6 matching bases. TRBV23-1 has ORF status, its function being uncertain. The CDR3 spans 15 residues. Trimming removed 0 bases from V and 0 bases from J, with 8 bases in between. DNA for the CDR3: TGCGCCAGCAGTCAATCAGGACAGATGAACACTGAAGCTTTCTTT. Encoded protein: CASSQSGQMNTEAFF.

The chain is built from TRBV6-2 or TRBV6-3 and TRBJ2-1, with 8 bases aligning to TRBD1. This CDR3 spans 12 amino acids. Germline assignment: CDR1 MNHEY and CDR2 SVGEGT. V lost 2 bases to trimming and J lost 13 bases; unmatched junction nucleotides: 4. CDR3 DNA: TGTGCCAGCAGTTACACGGGACAGGTCCAGTTCTTC. The encoded protein is CASSYTGQVQFF.

This rearrangement joins TRBV7-8 to TRBJ2-3; possibly TRBD2 for D (6 bases). Germline V gene data show CDR1 as SGHVS and CDR2 as FQNEAQ. Trimming shortened V by 3 bases and J by 4 bases, and 11 bases separated the two germline ends. CDR3 length equals 14 residues. For the CDR3, the DNA is TGTGCCAGCAGCTTTGCGGGGCGGGCAGATACGCAGTATTTT. This encodes CASSFAGRADTQYF.

This clone is medium-sized. J is TRBJ1-1 and V is TRBV6-5, with D possibly matching TRBD1 (5 bases). Germline CDR1 reads MNHEY; CDR2 reads SVGAGI. The ends were cut back, 2 bases at V and 0 bases at J, with 7 bases in the middle. The CDR3 contains 14 residues. In DNA, the CDR3 is TGTGCCAGCAGTTACGGGGGGATGAACACTGAAGCTTTCTTT. Translation gives CASSYGGMNTEAFF.